Reported below is one T cell receptor (beta chain). The source of the sample is a study of CD8 T cells in Susac syndrome. CD8+ and CD4+ T cells circulating in blood were sequenced for TCR beta. Controls were healthy donors chosen to match patients in age and sex. The authors negatively isolated CD8+ and CD4+ T cells and FACS-enriched TEMRA cells. The CDR3 runs to 12 residues. Germline V gene sequence: CDR1 MNHNY, CDR2 SVGAGI (reference sequence). Deletions cut 0 bases from V and 3 bases from J, with 2 bases between. Reverse transcription of about 0.45 to 1 ug RNA was carried out with random hexamers. Coverage of TCR beta CDR3 amplification by immunoSEQ multiplex PCR extended to 54 Vbeta and 13 Jbeta. MiXCR was run by TCRdb on the immunoSEQ multiplex PCR reads, yielding one entry per CDR3 protein. Of about 190,000 distinct CDR3 sequences listed, 90% to 95% are singletons.

What was sequenced was CD4+ T cells from PBMCs. This receptor was identified in a human donor in good health. This chain connects TRBV6-6 to TRBJ2-5; D unclear. This chain's CDR3 is CASSYSEETQYF. The CDR3 nucleotides are TGTGCCAGCAGTTACTCAGAAGAGACCCAGTACTTC.